The sequence of this T cell receptor (beta chain) was determined in a study of control samples from healthy donors and cancer patients (dated by TCRdb to 2020 to 2021). A distance of 15 bases separates the germline ends of V and J, which lose 3 bases and 9 bases respectively. In the germline V gene, CDR1 corresponds to KGHSH and CDR2 to LQKENI. Measured from the cysteine to the phenylalanine, the CDR3 is 15 residues long. The entry retains the CDR3 DNA only, 45 bases that are in frame from base 1. The receptor library was made with the immunoSEQ multiplex PCR assay. This immuneACCESS table, as held by TCRdb, lists in-frame sequences with V and J called but not all clones. Of the missing ones, under half trace to an unresolved V gene in checked studies; the others have no known cause. The sample profile shows fewer than 200,000 clones; about 93% of them were found once. The ten largest clones capture about 1.5% of the sample.

This clone came up once. Its antigen is currently not known. No base quality values were provided; no much bigger clone lies one nucleotide off. The receptor comes from a man in his late teens or twenties in good health. The sample taken for sequencing was blood. Recombination connected TRBV18 to TRBJ1-6, with TRBD1 as a weak D call on 6 bases. The CDR3 protein sequence reads: CASSPPGGQSSPLHF. The nucleotides are TGTGCCAGCTCACCCCCTGGGGGGCAGAGTTCACCCCTCCACTTT.